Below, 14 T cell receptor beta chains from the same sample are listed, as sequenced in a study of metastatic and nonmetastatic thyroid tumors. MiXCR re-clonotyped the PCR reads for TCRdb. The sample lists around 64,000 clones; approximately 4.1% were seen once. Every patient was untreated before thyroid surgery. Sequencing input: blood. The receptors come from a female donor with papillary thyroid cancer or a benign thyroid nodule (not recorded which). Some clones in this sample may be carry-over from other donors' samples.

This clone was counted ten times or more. CDR3 residues: CASISPGSSGANVLTF. In nucleotides, the CDR3 is TGTGCCAGCATCTCTCCCGGGTCCTCTGGGGCCAACGTCCTGACTTTC. The chain uses TRBV2 and TRBJ2-6; D is uncertain. There are 16 residues in the CDR3. V was cut by 7 bases and J by 0 bases, with 13 bases left in between. The V gene's germline CDR1 is SNHLY and CDR2 FYNNEI.

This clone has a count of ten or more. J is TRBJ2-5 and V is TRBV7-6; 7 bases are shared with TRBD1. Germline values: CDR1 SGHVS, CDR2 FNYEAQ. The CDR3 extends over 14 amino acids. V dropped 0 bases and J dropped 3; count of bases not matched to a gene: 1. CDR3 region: CASSLAGQKETQYF. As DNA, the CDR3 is TGTGCCAGCAGCTTAGCGGGACAGAAAGAGACCCAGTACTTC.

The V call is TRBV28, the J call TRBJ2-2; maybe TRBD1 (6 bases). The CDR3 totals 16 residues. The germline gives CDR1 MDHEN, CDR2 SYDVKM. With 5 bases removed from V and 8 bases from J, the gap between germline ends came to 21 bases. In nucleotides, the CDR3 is TGTGCCAGCAGTGCTCCGGGACACGCTTGGAGAGGGGAGCTGTTTTTT. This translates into CASSAPGHAWRGELFF.

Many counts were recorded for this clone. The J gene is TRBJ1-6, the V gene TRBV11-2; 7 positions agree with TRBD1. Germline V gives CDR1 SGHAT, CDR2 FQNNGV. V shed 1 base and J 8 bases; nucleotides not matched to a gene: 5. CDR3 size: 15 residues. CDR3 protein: CASSLGQGGDSPLHF. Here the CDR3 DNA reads TGTGCCAGCAGCTTAGGACAGGGAGGTGATTCACCCCTCCACTTT.

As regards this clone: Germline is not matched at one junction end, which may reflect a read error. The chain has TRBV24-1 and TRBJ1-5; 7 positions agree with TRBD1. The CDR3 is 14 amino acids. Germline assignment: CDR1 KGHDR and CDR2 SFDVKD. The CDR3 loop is CTTATQGGVQPQHF. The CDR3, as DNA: TGTACCACCGCTACTCAGGGGGGGGTTCAGCCCCAGCATTTT.

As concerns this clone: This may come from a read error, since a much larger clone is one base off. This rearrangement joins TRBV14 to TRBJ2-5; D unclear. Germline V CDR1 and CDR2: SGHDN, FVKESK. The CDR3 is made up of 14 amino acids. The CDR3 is CAISPLGIQETQYF. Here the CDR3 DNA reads TGTGCCATCAGCCCCCTGGGTATCCAAGAGACCCAGTACTTC.

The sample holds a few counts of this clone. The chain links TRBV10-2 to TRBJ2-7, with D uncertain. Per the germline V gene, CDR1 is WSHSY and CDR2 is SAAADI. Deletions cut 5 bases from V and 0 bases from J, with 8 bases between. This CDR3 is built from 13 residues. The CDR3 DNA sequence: TGCGCCAGCAGTTTAGAGAACTCCTACGAGCAGTACTTC. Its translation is CASSLENSYEQYF.

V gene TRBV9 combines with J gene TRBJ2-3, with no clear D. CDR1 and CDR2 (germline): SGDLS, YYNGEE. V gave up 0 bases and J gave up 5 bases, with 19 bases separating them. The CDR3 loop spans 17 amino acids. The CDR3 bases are TGTGCCAGCAGCGTAGCGGTGGCGCCCCCGGAAGAAGATACGCAGTATTTT. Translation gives CASSVAVAPPEEDTQYF. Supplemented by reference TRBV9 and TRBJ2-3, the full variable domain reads DSGVTQTPKHLITATGQRVTLRCSPRSGDLSVYWYQQSLDQGLQFLIQYYNGEERAKGNILERFSAQQFPDLHSELNLSSLELGDSALYFCASSVAVAPPEEDTQYFGPGTRLTVL.

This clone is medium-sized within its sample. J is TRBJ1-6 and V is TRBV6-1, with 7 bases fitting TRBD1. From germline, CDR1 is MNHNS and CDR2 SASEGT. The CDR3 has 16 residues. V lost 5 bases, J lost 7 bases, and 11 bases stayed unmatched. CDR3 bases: TGTGCCAGCAGTTATTCCCCGGGACAGCCCAATTCACCCCTCCACTTT. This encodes CASSYSPGQPNSPLHF.

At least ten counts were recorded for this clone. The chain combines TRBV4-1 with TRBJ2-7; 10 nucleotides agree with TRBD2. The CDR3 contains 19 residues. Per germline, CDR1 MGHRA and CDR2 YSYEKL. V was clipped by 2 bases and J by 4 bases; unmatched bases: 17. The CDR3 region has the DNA TGCGCCAGCAGCCAATATCAGAGCGGGAGGGCCGCGGGAGCTTACGAGCAGTACTTC. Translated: CASSQYQSGRAAGAYEQYF.

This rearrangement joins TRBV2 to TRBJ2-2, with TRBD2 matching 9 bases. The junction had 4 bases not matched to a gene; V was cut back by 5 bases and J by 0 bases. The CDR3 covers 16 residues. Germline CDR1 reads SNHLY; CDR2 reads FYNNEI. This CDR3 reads CASSTGLATNTGELFF. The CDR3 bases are TGTGCCAGCAGTACGGGACTAGCTACGAACACCGGGGAGCTGTTTTTT.

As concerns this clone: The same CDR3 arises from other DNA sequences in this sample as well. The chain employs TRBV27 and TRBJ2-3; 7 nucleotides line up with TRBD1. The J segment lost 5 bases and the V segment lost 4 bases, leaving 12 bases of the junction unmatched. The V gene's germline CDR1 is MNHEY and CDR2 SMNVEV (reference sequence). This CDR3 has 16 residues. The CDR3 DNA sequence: TGTGCCAGCAGTTCCCCAGCAAGGGGGCTGATAGATACGCAGTATTTT. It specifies CASSSPARGLIDTQYF.

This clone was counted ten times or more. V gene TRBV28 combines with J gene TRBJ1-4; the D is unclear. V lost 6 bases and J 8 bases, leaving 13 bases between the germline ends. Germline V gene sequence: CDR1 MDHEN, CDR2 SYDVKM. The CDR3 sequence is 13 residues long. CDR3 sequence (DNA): TGTGCCAGCAGAGACACGGGCCTCGAAAAACTGTTTTTT. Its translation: CASRDTGLEKLFF.

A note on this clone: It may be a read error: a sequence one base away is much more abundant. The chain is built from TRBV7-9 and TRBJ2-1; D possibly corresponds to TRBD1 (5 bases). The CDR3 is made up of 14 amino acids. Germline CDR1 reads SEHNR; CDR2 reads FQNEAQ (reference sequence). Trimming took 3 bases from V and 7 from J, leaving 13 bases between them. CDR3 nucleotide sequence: TGTGCCAGCAGCTTTGGGGCGGTTTGGAATGAGCAGTTCTTC. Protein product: CASSFGAVWNEQFF. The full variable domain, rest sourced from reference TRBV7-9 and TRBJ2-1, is DTGVSQNPRHKITKRGQNVTFRCDPISEHNRLYWYRQTLGQGPEFLTYFQNEAQLEKSRLLSDRFSAERPKGSFSTLEIQRTEQGDSAMYLCASSFGAVWNEQFFGPGTRLTVL.